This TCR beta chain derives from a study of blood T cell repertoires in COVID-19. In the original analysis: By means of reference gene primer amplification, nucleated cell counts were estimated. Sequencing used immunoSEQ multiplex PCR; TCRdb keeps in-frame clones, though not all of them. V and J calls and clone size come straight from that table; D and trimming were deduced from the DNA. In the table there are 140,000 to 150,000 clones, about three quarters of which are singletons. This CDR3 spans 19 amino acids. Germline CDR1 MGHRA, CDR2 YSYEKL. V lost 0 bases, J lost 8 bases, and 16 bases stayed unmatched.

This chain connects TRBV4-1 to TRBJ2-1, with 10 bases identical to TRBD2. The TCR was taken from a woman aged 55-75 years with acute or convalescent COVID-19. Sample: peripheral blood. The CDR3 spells CASSQEQGTLVAGGHEQFF. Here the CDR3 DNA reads TGCGCCAGCAGCCAAGAACAGGGGACGTTAGTAGCGGGAGGCCATGAGCAGTTCTTC.